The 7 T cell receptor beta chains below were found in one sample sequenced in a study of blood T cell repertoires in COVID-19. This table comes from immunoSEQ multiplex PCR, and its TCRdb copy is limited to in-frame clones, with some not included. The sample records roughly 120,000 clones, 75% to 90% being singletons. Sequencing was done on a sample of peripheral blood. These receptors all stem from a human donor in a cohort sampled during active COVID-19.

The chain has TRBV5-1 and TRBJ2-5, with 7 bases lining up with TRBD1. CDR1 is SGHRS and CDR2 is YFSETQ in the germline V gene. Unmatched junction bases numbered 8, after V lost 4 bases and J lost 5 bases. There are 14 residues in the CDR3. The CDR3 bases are TGCGCCAGCAGCATCCCGACAGGGTTGGAGACCCAGTACTTC. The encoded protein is CASSIPTGLETQYF.

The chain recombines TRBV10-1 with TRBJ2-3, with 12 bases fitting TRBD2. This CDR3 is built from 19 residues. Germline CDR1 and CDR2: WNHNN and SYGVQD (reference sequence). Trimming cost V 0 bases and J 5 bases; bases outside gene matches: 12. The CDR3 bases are TGCGCCAGCAGTGAGTCCTCCCCTAGCGGGGGGGCCGTTGTAGATACGCAGTATTTT. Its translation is CASSESSPSGGAVVDTQYF.

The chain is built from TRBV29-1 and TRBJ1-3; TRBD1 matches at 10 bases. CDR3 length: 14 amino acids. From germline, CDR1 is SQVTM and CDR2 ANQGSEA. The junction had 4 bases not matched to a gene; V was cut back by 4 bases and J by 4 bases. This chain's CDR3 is CSVGGTGVGNTIYF. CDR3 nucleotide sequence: TGCAGCGTTGGTGGGACAGGGGTAGGAAACACCATATATTTT.

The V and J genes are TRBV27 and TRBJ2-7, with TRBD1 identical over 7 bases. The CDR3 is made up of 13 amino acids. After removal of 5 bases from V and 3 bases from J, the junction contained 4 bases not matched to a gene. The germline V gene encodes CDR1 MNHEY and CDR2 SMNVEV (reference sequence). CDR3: CASSPWTGYEQYF. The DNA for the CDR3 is TGTGCCAGCAGTCCATGGACAGGCTACGAGCAGTACTTC.

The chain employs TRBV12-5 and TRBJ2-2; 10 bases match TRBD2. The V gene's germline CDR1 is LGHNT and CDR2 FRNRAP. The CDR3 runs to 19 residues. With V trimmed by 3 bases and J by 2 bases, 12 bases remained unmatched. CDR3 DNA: TGTGCTAGTGGTTTCCTCGAGCGGGGGGGCTCCGTTAACACCGGGGAGCTGTTTTTT. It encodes CASGFLERGGSVNTGELFF.

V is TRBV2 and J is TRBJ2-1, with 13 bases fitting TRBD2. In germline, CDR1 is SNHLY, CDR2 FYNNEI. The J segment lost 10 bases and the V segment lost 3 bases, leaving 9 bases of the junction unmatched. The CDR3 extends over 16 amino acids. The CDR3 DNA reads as TGTGCCAGCAGTGAGGGCGGACTAGCGGGGGCAGGGGAGCAGTTCTTC. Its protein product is CASSEGGLAGAGEQFF. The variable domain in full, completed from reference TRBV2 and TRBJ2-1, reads EPEVTQTPSHQVTQMGQEVILRCVPISNHLYFYWYRQILGQKVEFLVSFYNNEISEKSEIFDDQFSVERPDGSNFTLKIRSTKLEDSAMYFCASSEGGLAGAGEQFFGPGTRLTVL.

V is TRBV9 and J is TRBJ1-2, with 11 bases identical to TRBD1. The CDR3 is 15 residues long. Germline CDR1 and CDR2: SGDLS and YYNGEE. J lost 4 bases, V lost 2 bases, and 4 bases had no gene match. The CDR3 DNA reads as TGTGCCAGCAGCGTCGCCGGGACAGGGGGCTATGGCTACACCTTC. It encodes CASSVAGTGGYGYTF. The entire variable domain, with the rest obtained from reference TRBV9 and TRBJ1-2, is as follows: DSGVTQTPKHLITATGQRVTLRCSPRSGDLSVYWYQQSLDQGLQFLIQYYNGEERAKGNILERFSAQQFPDLHSELNLSSLELGDSALYFCASSVAGTGGYGYTFGSGTRLTVV.